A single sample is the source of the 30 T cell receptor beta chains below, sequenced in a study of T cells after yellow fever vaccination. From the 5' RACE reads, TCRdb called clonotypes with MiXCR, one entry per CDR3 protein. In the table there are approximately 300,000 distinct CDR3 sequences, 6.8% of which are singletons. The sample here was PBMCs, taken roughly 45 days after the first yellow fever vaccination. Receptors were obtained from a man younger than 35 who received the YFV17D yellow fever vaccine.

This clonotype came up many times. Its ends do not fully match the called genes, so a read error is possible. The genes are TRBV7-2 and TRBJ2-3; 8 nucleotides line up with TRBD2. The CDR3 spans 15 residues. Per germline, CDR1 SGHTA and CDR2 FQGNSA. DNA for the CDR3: TGTGCCAGCAGCGTACTCTACGGGGGGGCAGATACGCGGTATTTT. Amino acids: CASSVLYGGADTRYF.

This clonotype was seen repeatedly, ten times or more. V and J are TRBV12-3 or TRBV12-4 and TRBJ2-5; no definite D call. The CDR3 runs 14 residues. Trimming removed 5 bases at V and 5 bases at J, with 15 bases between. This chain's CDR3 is CASSPNSPGETQYF. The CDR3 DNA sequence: TGTGCCAGCAGTCCCAACTCCCCTGGGGAGACCCAGTACTTC.

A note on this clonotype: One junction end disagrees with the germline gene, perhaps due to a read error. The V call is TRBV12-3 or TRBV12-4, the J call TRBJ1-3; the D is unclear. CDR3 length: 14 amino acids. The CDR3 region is CAISLGPSGNTIYF. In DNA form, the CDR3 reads TGTGCCATCAGTTTGGGCCCGTCTGGAAACACCATATATTTT.

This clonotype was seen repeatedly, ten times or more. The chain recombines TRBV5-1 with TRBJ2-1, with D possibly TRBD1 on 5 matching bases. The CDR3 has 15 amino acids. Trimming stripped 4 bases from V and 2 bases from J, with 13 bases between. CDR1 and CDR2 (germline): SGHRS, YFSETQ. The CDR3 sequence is CASSPTRATYNEQFF. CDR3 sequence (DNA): TGCGCCAGCAGCCCCACCAGGGCCACCTACAATGAGCAGTTCTTC.

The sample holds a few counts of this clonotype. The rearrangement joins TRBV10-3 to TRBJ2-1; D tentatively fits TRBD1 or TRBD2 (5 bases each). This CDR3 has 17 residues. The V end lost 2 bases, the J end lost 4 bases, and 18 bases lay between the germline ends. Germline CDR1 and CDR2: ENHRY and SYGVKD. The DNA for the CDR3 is TGTGCCATCAGTGAGGGGACCCTCCGGGTGGTTTACAATGAGCAGTTCTTC. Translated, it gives CAISEGTLRVVYNEQFF.

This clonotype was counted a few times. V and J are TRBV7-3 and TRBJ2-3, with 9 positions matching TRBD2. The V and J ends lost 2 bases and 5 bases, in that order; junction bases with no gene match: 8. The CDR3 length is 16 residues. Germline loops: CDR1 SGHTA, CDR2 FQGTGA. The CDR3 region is CASSLLASGGIDTQYF. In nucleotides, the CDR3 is TGTGCCAGCAGCTTACTAGCGAGCGGGGGGATAGATACGCAGTATTTT.

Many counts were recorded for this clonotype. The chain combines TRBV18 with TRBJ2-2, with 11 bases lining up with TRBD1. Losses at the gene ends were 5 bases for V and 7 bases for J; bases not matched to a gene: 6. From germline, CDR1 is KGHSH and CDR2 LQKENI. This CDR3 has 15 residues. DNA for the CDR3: TGTGCCAGCTCAACCCGGACAGGGGGCATCGGGGAGCTGTTTTTT. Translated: CASSTRTGGIGELFF.

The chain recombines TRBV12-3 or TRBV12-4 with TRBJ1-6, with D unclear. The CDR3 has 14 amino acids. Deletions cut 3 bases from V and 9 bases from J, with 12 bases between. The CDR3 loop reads CASSFSGLGSPLHF. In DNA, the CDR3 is TGTGCCAGCAGTTTCTCCGGTTTGGGTTCACCCCTCCACTTT.

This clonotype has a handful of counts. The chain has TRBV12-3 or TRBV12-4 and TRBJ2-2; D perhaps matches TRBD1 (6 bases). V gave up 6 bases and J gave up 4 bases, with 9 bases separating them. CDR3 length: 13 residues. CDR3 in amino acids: CASSEQGTGELFF. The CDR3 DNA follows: TGTGCCAGCAGCGAACAGGGCACCGGGGAGCTGTTTTTT.

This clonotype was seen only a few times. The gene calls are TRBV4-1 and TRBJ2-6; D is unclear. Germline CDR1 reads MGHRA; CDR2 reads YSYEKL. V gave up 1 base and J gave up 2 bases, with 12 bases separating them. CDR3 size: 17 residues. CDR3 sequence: CASSQVDRVTGANVLTF. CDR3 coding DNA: TGCGCCAGCAGCCAAGTGGACCGCGTAACTGGGGCCAACGTCCTGACTTTC.

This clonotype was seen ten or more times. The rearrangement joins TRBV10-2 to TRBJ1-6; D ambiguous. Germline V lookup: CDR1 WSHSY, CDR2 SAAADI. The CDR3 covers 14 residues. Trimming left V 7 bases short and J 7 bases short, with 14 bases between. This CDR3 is CASKMTDRNSPLHF. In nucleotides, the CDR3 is TGCGCCAGCAAGATGACGGATAGGAATTCACCCCTCCACTTT.

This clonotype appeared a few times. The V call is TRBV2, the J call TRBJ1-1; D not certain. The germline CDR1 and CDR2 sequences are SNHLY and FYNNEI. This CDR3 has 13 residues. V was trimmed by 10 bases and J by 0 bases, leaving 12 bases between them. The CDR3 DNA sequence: TGTGCCACCTCGGGTTACGTGAACACTGAAGCTTTCTTT. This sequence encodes CATSGYVNTEAFF.

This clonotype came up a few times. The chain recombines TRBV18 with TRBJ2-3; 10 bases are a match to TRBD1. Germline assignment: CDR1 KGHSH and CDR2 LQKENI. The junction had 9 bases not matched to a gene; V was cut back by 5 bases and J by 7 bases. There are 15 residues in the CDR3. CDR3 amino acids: CASSSTGGVWNTQYF. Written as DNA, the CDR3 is TGTGCCAGCTCATCGACAGGGGGCGTGTGGAATACGCAGTATTTT. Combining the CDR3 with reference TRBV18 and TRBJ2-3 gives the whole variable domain NAGVMQNPRHLVRRRGQEARLRCSPMKGHSHVYWYRQLPEEGLKFMVYLQKENIIDESGMPKERFSAEFPKEGPSILRIQQVVRGDSAAYFCASSSTGGVWNTQYFGPGTRLTVL.

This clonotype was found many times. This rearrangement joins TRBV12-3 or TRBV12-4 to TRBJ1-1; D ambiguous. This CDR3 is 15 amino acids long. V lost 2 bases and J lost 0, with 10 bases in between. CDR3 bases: TGTGCCAGCAGTTTATATAGGGATATGAACACTGAAGCTTTCTTT. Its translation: CASSLYRDMNTEAFF.

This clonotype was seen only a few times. The CDR3 loop reads CASSSAPYEQYF. The CDR3 coding sequence is TGTGCCAGCAGCTCGGCCCCCTACGAGCAGTACTTC. The V and J genes are TRBV7-2 and TRBJ2-7; D ambiguous. Germline V gives CDR1 SGHTA, CDR2 FQGNSA. The CDR3 is made up of 12 amino acids. Trimming took 4 bases from V and 2 from J, leaving 6 bases between them.

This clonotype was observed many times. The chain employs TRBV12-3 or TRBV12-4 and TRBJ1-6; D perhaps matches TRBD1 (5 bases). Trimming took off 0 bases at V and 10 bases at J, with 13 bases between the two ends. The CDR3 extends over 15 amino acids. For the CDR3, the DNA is TGTGCCAGCAGTTTAGCGCAAAGGGGTCGGTCACCCCTCCACTTT. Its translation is CASSLAQRGRSPLHF.

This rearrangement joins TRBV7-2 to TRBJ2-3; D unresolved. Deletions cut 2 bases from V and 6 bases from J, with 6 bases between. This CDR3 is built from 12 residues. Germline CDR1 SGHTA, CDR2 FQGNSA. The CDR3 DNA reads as TGTGCCAGCAGCTTACAACTCGATACGCAGTATTTT. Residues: CASSLQLDTQYF.

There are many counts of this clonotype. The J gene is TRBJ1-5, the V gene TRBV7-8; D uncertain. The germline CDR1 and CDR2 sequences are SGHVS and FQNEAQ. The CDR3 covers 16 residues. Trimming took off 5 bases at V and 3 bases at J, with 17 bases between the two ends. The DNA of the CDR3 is TGTGCCAGCAGCCATATTAACTATAGCCCCAATCAGCCCCAGCATTTT. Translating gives CASSHINYSPNQPQHF.

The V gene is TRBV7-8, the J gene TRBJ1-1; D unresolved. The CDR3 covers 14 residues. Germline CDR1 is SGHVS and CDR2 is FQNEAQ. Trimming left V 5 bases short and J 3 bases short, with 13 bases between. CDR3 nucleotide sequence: TGTGCCAGCAGCCGGGCTCAGGCGGACACTGAAGCTTTCTTT. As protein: CASSRAQADTEAFF.

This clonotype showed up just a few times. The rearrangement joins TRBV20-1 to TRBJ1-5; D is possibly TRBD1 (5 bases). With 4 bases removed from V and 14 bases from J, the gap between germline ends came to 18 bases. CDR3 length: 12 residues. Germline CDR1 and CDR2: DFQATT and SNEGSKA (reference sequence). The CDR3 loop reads CSAKNRWKVEHF. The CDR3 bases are TGCAGTGCTAAGAACAGGTGGAAAGTAGAGCATTTT.

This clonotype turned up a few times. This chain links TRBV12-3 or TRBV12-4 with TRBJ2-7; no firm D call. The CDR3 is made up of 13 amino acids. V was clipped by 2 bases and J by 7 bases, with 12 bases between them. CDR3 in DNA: TGTGCCAGCAGTTTAAACAGTAATGGTGAGCAGTACTTC. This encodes CASSLNSNGEQYF.

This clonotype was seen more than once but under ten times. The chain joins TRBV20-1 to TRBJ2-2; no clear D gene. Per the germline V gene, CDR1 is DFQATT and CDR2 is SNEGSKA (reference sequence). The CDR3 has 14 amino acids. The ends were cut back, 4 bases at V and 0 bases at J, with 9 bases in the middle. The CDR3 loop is CSAMAETNTGELFF. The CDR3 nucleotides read TGCAGTGCTATGGCCGAGACGAACACCGGGGAGCTGTTTTTT.

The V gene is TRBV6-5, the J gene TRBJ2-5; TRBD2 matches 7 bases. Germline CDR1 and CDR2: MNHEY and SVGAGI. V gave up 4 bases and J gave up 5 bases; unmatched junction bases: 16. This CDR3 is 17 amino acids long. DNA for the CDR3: TGTGCCAGCAGTTTCCCAGCGGGGCAAACCTTAGGGGAGACCCAGTACTTC. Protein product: CASSFPAGQTLGETQYF.

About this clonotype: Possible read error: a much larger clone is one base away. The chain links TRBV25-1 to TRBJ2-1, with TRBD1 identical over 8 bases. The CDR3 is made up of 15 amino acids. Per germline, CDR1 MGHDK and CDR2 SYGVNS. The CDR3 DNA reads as TGTGCCAGCAGTGAGCCAGGGGGCTCCTTCAATGAGCAGTTCTTC. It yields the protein CASSEPGGSFNEQFF.

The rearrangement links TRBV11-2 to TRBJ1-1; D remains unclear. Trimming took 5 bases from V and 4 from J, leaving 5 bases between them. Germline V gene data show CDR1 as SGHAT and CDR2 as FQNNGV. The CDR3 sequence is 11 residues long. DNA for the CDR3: TGTGCCAGCAGCCCAGTCACTGAAGCTTTCTTT. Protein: CASSPVTEAFF. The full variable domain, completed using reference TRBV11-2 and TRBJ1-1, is EAGVAQSPRYKIIEKRQSVAFWCNPISGHATLYWYQQILGQGPKLLIQFQNNGVVDDSQLPKDRFSAERLKGVDSTLKIQPAKLEDSAVYLCASSPVTEAFFGQGTRLTVV.

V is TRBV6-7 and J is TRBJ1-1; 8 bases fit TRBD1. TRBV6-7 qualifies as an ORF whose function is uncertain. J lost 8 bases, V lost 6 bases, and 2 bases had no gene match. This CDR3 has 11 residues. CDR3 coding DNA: TGTGCCAGCAGAAGGGACAGGGAAGCTTTCTTT. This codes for CASRRDREAFF.

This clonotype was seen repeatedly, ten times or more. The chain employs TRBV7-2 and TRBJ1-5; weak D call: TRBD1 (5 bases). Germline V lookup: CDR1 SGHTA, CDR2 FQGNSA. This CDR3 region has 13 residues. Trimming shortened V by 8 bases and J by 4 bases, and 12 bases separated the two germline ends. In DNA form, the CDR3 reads TGTGCCAGCGGAGCAGGGTCGAATCAGCCCCAGCATTTT. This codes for CASGAGSNQPQHF.

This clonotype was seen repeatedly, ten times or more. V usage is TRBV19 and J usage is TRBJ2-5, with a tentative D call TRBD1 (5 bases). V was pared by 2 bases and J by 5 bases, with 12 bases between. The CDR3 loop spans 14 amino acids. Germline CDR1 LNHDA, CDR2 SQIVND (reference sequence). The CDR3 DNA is TGTGCCAGTAGTATAAGGCAGGGATCGGAGACCCAGTACTTC. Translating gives CASSIRQGSETQYF.

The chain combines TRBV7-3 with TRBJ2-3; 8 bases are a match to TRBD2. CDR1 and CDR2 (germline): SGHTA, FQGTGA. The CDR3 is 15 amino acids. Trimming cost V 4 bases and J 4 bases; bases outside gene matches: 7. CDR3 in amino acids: CASSSIAGRSDTQYF. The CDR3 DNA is TGTGCCAGCAGCTCAATAGCGGGGAGGTCAGATACGCAGTATTTT.

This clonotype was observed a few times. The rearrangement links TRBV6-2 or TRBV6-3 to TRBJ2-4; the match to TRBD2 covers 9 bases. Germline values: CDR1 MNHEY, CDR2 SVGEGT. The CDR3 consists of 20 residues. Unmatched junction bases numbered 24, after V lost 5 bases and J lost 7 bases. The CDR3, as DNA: TGTGCCAGCAGTCGGAAGGGACTAAACCCTGGTGGCGGGGGGGCGAACATTCAGTACTTC. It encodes CASSRKGLNPGGGGANIQYF.